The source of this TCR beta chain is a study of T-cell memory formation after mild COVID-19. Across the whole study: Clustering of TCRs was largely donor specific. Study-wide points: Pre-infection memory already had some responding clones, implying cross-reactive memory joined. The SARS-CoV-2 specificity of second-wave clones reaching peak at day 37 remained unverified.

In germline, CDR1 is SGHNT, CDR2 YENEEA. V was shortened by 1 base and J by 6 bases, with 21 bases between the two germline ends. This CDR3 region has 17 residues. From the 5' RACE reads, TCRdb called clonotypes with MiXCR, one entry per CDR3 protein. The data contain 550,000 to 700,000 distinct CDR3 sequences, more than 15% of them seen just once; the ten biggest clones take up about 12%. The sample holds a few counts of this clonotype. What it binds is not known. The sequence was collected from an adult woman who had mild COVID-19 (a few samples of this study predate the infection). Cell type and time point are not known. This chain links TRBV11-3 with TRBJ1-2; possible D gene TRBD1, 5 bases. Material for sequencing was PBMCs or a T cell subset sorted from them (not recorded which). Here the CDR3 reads CASSLVPPRGRVNGYTF. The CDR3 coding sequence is TGTGCCAGCAGCTTAGTACCCCCCCGAGGCAGGGTTAATGGCTACACCTTC.